This TCR beta chain is from a study of blood T cell repertoires in COVID-19. Sequencing was performed with immunoSEQ multiplex PCR; in TCRdb, only in-frame clones are kept and a portion is missing. The table includes some 290,000 clones, about 85% detected once. The germline V gene encodes CDR1 SNHLY and CDR2 FYNNEI. The CDR3 is made up of 12 amino acids. This clone was counted only a few times. At one end the junction does not follow the germline gene, possibly because of a read error. The TCR originated in a man younger than 35 with active or convalescent COVID-19. Sequencing was done on a sample of peripheral blood. This chain joins TRBV2 and TRBJ2-7, with 8 bases identical to TRBD1. CDR3 sequence reads: CASRQEGDRSDF. DNA for the CDR3: TGTGCCAGCAGGCAGGAGGGGGACAGGTCAGACTTC.